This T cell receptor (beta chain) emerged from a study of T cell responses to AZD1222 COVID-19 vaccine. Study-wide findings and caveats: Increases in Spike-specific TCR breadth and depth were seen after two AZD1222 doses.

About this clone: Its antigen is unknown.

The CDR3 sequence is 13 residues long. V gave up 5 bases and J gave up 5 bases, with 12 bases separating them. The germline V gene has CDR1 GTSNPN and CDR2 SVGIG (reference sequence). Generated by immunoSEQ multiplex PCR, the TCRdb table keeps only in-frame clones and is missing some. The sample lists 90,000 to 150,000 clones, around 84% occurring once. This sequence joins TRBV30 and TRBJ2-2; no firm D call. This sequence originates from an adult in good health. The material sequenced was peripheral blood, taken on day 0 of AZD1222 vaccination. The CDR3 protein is CAWRAGMTGELFF. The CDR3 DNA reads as TGTGCCTGGCGAGCCGGAATGACCGGGGAGCTGTTTTTT.